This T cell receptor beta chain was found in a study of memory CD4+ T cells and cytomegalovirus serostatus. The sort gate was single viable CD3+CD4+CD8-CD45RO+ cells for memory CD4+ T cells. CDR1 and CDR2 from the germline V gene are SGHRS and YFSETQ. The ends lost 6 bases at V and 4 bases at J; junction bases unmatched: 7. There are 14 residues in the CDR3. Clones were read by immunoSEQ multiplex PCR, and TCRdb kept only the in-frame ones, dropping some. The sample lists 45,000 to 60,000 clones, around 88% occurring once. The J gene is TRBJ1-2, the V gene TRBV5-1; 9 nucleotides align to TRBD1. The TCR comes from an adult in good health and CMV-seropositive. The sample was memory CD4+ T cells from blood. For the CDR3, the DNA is TGCGCCAGCACGGATACAGGGGGCGGCTATGGCTACACCTTC. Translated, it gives CASTDTGGGYGYTF.